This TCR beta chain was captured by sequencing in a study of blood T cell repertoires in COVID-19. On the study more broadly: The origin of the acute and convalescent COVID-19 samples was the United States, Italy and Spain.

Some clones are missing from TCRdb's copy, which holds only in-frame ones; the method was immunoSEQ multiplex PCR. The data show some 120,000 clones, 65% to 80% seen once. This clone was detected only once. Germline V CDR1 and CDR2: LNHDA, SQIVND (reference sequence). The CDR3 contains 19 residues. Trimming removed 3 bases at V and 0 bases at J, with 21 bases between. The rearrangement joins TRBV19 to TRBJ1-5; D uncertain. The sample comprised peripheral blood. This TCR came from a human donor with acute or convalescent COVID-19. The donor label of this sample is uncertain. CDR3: CASSMTIGPAFFSNQPQHF. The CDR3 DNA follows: TGTGCCAGTAGTATGACTATTGGGCCTGCTTTCTTTAGCAATCAGCCCCAGCATTTT.